The 8 T cell receptor beta chains below were found in one sample sequenced in a study of technical replicates of blood from a few donors. Using immunoSEQ multiplex PCR, the repertoire was profiled, and TCRdb retains in-frame clones only, with some absent. The sample consists of roughly 72,000 clones, around nine tenths of them appearing once. Specimen: T cells isolated from PBMCs. These receptors were obtained from a human donor in good health.

V usage is TRBV4-1 and J usage is TRBJ1-1, with D uncertain. The CDR3 is 14 residues long. Trimming left V 1 base short and J 0 bases short, with 6 bases between. Germline V lookup: CDR1 MGHRA, CDR2 YSYEKL. CDR3 nucleotide sequence: TGCGCCAGCAGCCAAGTCATCATGAACACTGAAGCTTTCTTT. This translates into CASSQVIMNTEAFF.

The rearrangement joins TRBV15 to TRBJ2-7; D might be TRBD1 (5 bases). CDR1 and CDR2 (germline): LNHNV, YYDKDF (reference sequence). The CDR3 covers 13 residues. Trimming removed 6 bases from V and 3 bases from J, with 12 bases in between. This chain's CDR3 is CATRAQGLYEQYF. CDR3 in DNA: TGTGCCACCAGGGCGCAGGGCCTCTACGAGCAGTACTTC.

The chain carries TRBV28 and TRBJ1-2; 7 bases are a match to TRBD1. J lost 2 bases, V lost 4 bases, and 7 bases had no gene match. From germline, CDR1 is MDHEN and CDR2 SYDVKM. The CDR3 is 15 amino acids. The CDR3 region is CASSYFQTGNYGYTF. The CDR3 DNA is TGTGCCAGCAGTTACTTCCAGACAGGGAACTATGGCTACACCTTC.

This clone was seen a few times. This rearrangement joins TRBV7-9 to TRBJ1-1, with D perhaps TRBD1 (5 bases). Germline CDR1 SEHNR, CDR2 FQNEAQ (reference sequence). The CDR3 sequence is 14 residues long. Trimming shortened V by 5 bases and J by 7 bases, and 17 bases separated the two germline ends. The CDR3 bases are TGTGCCAGCAGCCCACTGGCCAGGGTCAATGAAGCTTTCTTT. Encoded protein: CASSPLARVNEAFF.

V gene TRBV27 combines with J gene TRBJ2-1; 13 bases line up with TRBD2. The trim removed 5 bases at V and 7 bases at J, leaving 17 bases unmatched. The CDR3 covers 19 residues. The V gene's germline CDR1 is MNHEY and CDR2 SMNVEV (reference sequence). CDR3 nucleotide sequence: TGTGCCAGCAGTAGACCATTACTAGCGGGAGGGCTAACTACAAATGAGCAGTTCTTC. This gives the protein CASSRPLLAGGLTTNEQFF.

This chain links TRBV5-1 with TRBJ1-1, with D possibly matching TRBD1 (6 bases). CDR1 is SGHRS, CDR2 YFSETQ, per germline. There are 17 residues in the CDR3. The V end was cut by 9 bases, the J end by 0 bases, with 24 bases between. CDR3 bases: TGCGCCACCCGCCCCTTCGGACAGTCATCTATGAACACTGAAGCTTTCTTT. Protein: CATRPFGQSSMNTEAFF. Combining the CDR3 with reference TRBV5-1 and TRBJ1-1 gives the whole variable domain KAGVTQTPRYLIKTRGQQVTLSCSPISGHRSVSWYQQTPGQGLQFLFEYFSETQRNKGNFPGRFSGRQFSNSRSEMNVSTLELGDSALYLCATRPFGQSSMNTEAFFGQGTRLTVV.

The chain carries TRBV7-9 and TRBJ2-2; D not certain. The CDR3 is 12 residues long. The V gene's germline CDR1 is SEHNR and CDR2 FQNEAQ (reference sequence). Trimming cost V 5 bases and J 7 bases, with 8 bases left between them. DNA for the CDR3: TGTGCCAGCAGCCAGGCCGGCGGGGAGCTGTTTTTT. It encodes CASSQAGGELFF.

This clone was seen a single time. This CDR3 is CATLFDKGPYEQYF. Written as DNA, the CDR3 is TGTGCCACCCTTTTTGACAAGGGGCCCTACGAGCAGTACTTC. The rearrangement links TRBV15 to TRBJ2-7; weak D call: TRBD1 (5 bases). Trimming stripped 8 bases from V and 2 bases from J, with 16 bases between. The CDR3 spans 14 residues. Germline values: CDR1 LNHNV, CDR2 YYDKDF (reference sequence).